The T cell receptor beta chain described here comes from a study of spatial heterogeneity in lung cancer. Background on the study: As counted in raw reads, each unique TCR and UMI combination appeared more than ten times on average.

Germline lookup yields CDR1 MNHNY and CDR2 SVGAGI (reference sequence). The CDR3 is 14 amino acids. V was cut by 6 bases and J by 7 bases, with 15 bases left in between. Time point denoted: sample taken at primary tumor resection. The donors were fewer than 80 patients with non-small cell lung cancer that was early-stage and untreated. Whole RNA from tumor, nontumor lung or frozen PBMC was sequenced unsorted. This clonotype was seen a few times. On each TCR cDNA molecule, a unique molecular identifier was present. TCRdb reanalysed the 5' RACE reads using MiXCR and keeps one entry per CDR3 protein. The top ten clones hold about half of a sample with about 10,000 distinct CDR3 sequences, 3% to 4.5% of them seen once.

The chain joins TRBV6-6 to TRBJ2-2; possibly TRBD2 for D (7 bases). This TCR was recovered from a female donor with early-stage non-small cell lung cancer. The sample in question was PBMCs, obtained at surgery. This chain's CDR3 is CASRDSGGGGELFF. In DNA form, the CDR3 reads TGTGCCAGCAGGGACTCGGGGGGCGGCGGGGAGCTGTTTTTT.